The present entry profiles one T cell receptor (beta chain) with its context. The antigen is undetermined. This specimen belongs to a study of blood T cells in healthy people across ages. A sample-barcoded 5' primer and a J-beta primer mix were used in a second PCR of about 7 to 11 cycles. Via MiXCR, TCRdb re-called the 5' RACE reads, giving one row per CDR3 protein. The sample shows roughly 700,000 distinct CDR3 sequences, around 45% of them seen only once. Every donor contributed roughly 10 milliliters of peripheral blood by blood draw. The CDR3 contains 18 residues. The germline V gene has CDR1 ENHRY and CDR2 SYGVKD. The V segment lost 2 bases and the J segment 5 bases; nucleotides outside the gene matches: 8. Study-wide results and limits: With age, beta diversity per million T cells declined roughly linearly, significantly by about 40.

The sequence was collected from a woman aged 60 to 75 in good health. Material: blood. This rearrangement joins TRBV10-3 to TRBJ2-1; 14 bases fit TRBD2. This CDR3 is CAISEGLAGGAQNNEQFF. The CDR3, as DNA: TGTGCCATCAGTGAGGGACTAGCGGGGGGAGCGCAAAACAATGAGCAGTTCTTC.